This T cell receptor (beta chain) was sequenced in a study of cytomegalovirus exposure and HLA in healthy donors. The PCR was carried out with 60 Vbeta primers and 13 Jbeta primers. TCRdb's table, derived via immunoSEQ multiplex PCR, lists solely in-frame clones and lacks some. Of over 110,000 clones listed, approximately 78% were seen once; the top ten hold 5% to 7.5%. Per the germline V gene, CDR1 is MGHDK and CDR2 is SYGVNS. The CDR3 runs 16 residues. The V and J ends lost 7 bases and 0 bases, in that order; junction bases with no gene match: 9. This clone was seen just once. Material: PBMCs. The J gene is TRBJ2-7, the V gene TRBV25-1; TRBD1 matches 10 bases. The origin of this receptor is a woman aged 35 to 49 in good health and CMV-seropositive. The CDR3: CASNSDRGESSYEQYF. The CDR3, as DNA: TGTGCCAGCAACTCGGACAGGGGGGAGTCCTCCTACGAGCAGTACTTC.